The source of this T cell receptor (beta chain) is a study of a mutant IDH1 vaccine in newly diagnosed glioma. Study summary: The therapy given earlier, which was standard therapy, consisted of radiotherapy, temozolomide, or both, and most of the patients received both. V12 corresponded to week 35 and V13 to week 47. Study-level findings and limits: Patients mounted vaccine-induced immune responses in 93.3% of cases.

Only in-frame clones appear in the TCRdb table, and some are missing; sequencing was by immunoSEQ multiplex PCR. The table has 44,000 or so clones, around 86% seen once; the top ten hold approximately 4.7%. Of note for this clone: Its antigen is not identified.

Germline V CDR1 and CDR2: MNHEY, SVGAGI. The CDR3 has 15 amino acids. Trimming at V came to 8 bases and at J to 6 bases, leaving 13 bases not matched to a gene. The time point was: week 35, safety follow-up. With topical imiquimod, each dose of the vaccine consisted of 300 ug of mutant IDH1 20-mer peptide. New astrocytomas of WHO grade 3 or 4 that were IDH1-mutant and ATRX-lost were found in the donors. The chain is built from TRBV6-5 and TRBJ1-5; 7 bases agree with TRBD1. The sample in question was PBMCs, obtained from a glioma patient whose treatment included an IDH1 peptide vaccine. The receptor was derived from a woman aged 40 to 55 with glioma. Some clones in this sample may be carry-over from other donors' samples. The CDR3 here is CASRLGQGESQPQHF. The DNA for the CDR3 is TGTGCCAGCCGTCTTGGGCAGGGGGAAAGTCAGCCCCAGCATTTT.